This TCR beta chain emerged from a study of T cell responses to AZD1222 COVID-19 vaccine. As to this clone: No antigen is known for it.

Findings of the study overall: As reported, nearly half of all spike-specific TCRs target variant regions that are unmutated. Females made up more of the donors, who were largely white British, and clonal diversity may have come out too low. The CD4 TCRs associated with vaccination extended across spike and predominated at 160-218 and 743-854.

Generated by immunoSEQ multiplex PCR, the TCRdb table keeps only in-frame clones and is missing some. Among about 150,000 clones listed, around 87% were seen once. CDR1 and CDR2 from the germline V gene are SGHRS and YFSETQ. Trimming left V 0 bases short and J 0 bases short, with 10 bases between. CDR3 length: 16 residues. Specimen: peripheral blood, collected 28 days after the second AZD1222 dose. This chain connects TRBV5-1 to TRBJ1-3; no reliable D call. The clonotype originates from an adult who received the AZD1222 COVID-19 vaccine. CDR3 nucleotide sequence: TGCGCCAGCAGCTTGGAAGGACCGATCTCTGGAAACACCATATATTTT. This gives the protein CASSLEGPISGNTIYF.